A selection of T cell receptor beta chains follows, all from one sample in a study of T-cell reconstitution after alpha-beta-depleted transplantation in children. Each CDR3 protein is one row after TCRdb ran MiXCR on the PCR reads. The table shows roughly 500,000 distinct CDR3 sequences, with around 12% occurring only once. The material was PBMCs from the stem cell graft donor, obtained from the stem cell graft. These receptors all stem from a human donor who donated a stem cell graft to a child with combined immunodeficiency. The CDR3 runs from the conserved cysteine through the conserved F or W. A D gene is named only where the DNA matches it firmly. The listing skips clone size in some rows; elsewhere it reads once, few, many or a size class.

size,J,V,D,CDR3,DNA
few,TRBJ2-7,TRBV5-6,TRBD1,CASTHGDSSYEQYF,TGTGCCAGCACCCACGGGGACAGTTCCTACGAGCAGTACTTC
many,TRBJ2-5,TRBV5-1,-,CASSLVIGSAETQYF,TGCGCCAGCAGCTTGGTAATAGGGAGCGCAGAGACCCAGTACTTC
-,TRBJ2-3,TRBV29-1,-,CSVVVPGLGVDTQYF,TGCAGCGTAGTAGTCCCGGGACTGGGGGTAGATACGCAGTATTTT
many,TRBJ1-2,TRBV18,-,CASFRDTRRGDGYTF,TGTGCCAGCTTCCGGGACACCCGGAGAGGGGATGGCTACACCTTC
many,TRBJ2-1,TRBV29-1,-,CSVHNNEQFF,TGCAGCGTTCACAACAATGAGCAGTTCTTC
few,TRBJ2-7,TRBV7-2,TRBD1,CASSLLSGGPYEQYF,TGTGCCAGCAGCTTACTGTCAGGGGGCCCCTACGAGCAGTACTTC
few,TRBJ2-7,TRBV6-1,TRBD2,CASLPFSGSSGYEQYF,TGTGCCAGCCTCCCATTTAGCGGGAGTTCGGGCTACGAGCAGTACTTC
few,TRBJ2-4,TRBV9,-,CASSGPAMENIQYF,TGTGCCAGCAGCGGGCCGGCCATGGAAAACATTCAGTACTTC
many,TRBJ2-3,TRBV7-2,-,CASSLSGQHTDTQYF,TGTGCCAGCAGCTTATCCGGACAGCACACAGATACGCAGTATTTT
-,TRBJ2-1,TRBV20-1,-,CSARDLRARGYNEQFF,TGCAGTGCTAGAGATTTACGTGCTAGGGGATACAATGAGCAGTTCTTC
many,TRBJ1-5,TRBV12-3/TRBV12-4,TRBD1,CASSLQGTNQPQHF,TGTGCCAGCAGCTTACAGGGGACAAATCAGCCCCAGCATTTT
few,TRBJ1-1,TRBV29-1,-,CSVRQPTTEAFF,TGCAGCGTACGACAGCCCACCACTGAAGCTTTCTTT
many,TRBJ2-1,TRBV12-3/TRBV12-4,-,CASSLALAANEQFF,TGTGCCAGCAGTTTAGCGCTCGCGGCAAATGAGCAGTTCTTC
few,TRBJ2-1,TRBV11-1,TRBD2,CASSFSGVSSYNEQFF,TGTGCCAGCAGCTTTAGCGGGGTGTCTTCCTACAATGAGCAGTTCTTC
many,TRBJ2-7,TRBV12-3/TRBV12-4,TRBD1,CASSIRQGGFYEQYF,TGTGCCAGCAGCATACGACAGGGGGGGTTCTACGAGCAGTACTTC
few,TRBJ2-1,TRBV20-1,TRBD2,CSAQTGTSGSNEQFF,TGCAGTGCCCAGACAGGGACTAGCGGGAGCAATGAGCAGTTCTTC
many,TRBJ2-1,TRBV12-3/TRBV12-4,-,CASSSIGDEQFF,TGTGCCAGCAGTTCCATTGGGGATGAGCAGTTCTTC
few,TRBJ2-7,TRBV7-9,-,CASDMIYEQYF,TGTGCCAGTGACATGATCTACGAGCAGTACTTC
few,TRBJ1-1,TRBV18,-,CASSAPLRGSSSRAFF,TGTGCCAGCTCCGCGCCCCTACGGGGCAGTTCATCCCGAGCTTTCTTT
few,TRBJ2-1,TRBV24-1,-,CATSDWERDEQFF,TGTGCCACCAGTGATTGGGAGAGAGACGAGCAGTTCTTC
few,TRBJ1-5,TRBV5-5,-,CASSLDLGQPQHF,TGTGCCAGCAGCTTGGACTTGGGACAGCCCCAGCATTTT
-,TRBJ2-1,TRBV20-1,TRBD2,CSARTSGGAYNEQFF,TGCAGTGCTAGAACAAGCGGGGGGGCCTACAATGAGCAGTTCTTC
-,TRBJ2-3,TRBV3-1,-,CASSQVRSTDTQYF,TGTGCCAGCAGCCAGGTGCGATCCACAGATACGCAGTATTTT
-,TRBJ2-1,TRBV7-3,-,CASSLISGAGLNEQFF,TGTGCCAGCAGCTTAATTTCGGGGGCCGGTCTTAATGAGCAGTTCTTC
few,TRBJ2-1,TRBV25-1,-,CASGRDSSYNEQFF,TGTGCCAGCGGGCGGGACAGCTCCTACAATGAGCAGTTCTTC
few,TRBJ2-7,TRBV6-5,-,CASSLQTRDDDEQYF,TGTGCCAGCAGTCTACAGACGAGGGACGATGACGAGCAGTACTTC
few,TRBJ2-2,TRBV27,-,CASSHSFNSGELFF,TGTGCCAGCAGTCACTCCTTTAACTCCGGGGAGCTGTTTTTT
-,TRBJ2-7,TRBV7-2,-,CASSLSGTGFTYEQYF,TGTGCCAGCAGCTTAAGCGGGACAGGATTTACCTACGAGCAGTACTTC
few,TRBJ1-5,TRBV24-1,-,CATGNEGNQPQHF,TGTGCCACCGGCAACGAGGGCAATCAGCCCCAGCATTTT
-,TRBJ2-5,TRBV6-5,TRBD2,CASSYTSASGYQETQYF,TGTGCCAGCAGTTACACGTCGGCTAGCGGCTATCAAGAGACCCAGTACTTC
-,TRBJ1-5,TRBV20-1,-,CSASTSGVEQPQHF,TGCAGTGCTAGTACATCCGGGGTTGAGCAACCCCAGCATTTT
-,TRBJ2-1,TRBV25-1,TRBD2,CASSESGGGYNEQFF,TGTGCCAGCAGTGAATCGGGGGGGGGATACAATGAGCAGTTCTTC
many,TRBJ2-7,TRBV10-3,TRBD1,CAISEGQGAPYEQYF,TGTGCCATCAGTGAGGGACAGGGGGCTCCCTACGAGCAGTACTTC
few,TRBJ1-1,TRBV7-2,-,CASSLAQGRAFF,TGTGCCAGCAGCTTAGCGCAGGGCCGAGCTTTCTTT
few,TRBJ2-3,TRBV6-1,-,CASTRAGTDTQYF,TGTGCCAGCACCCGGGCGGGCACAGATACGCAGTATTTT
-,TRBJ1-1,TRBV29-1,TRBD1,CSVDPTGADFEAFF,TGCAGCGTTGATCCGACAGGGGCGGATTTTGAAGCTTTCTTT
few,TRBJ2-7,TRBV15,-,CATSREGGDNEQYF,TGTGCCACCAGCAGAGAGGGTGGGGACAACGAGCAGTACTTC
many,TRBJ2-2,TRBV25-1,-,CASRVGGTGELFF,TGTGCCAGCAGGGTCGGGGGAACCGGGGAGCTGTTTTTT
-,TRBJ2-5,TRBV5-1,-,CASSLDDSLSTQYF,TGCGCCAGCAGCTTGGATGACTCCTTATCAACCCAGTACTTC
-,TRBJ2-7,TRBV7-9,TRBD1,CASSIDRVYYEQYF,TGTGCCAGCAGCATAGACAGGGTCTACTACGAGCAGTACTTC
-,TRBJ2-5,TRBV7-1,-,CASSSSGLETQYF,TGTGCCAGCAGCTCCTCTGGATTGGAGACCCAGTACTTC
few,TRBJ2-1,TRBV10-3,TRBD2,CAIRGLAHEQFF,TGTGCCATCAGAGGACTAGCCCATGAGCAGTTCTTC
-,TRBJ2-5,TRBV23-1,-,CASSQSLQGIGETQYF,TGCGCCAGCAGTCAATCCCTTCAGGGGATCGGGGAGACCCAGTACTTC
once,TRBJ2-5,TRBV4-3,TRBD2,CASSRGLAGGREETQYF,TGCGCCAGCAGCCGTGGACTAGCGGGAGGGAGGGAAGAGACCCAGTACTTC
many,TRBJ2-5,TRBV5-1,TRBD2,CASSLEAGGQETQYF,TGCGCCAGCAGCTTGGAGGCGGGGGGCCAAGAGACCCAGTACTTC
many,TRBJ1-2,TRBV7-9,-,CASSAWTTYGYTF,TGTGCCAGCAGCGCCTGGACGACCTATGGCTACACCTTC
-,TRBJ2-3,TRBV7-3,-,CASSPGLTSTDTQYF,TGTGCCAGCAGCCCGGGACTGACTAGCACAGATACGCAGTATTTT
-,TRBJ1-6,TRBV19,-,CASKEKIGGSPLHF,TGTGCCAGTAAGGAAAAAATAGGGGGTTCACCCCTCCACTTT